This T cell receptor (beta chain) originates from a study of draining lymph node invasion in breast cancer (TCRdb year 2020). At the level of the whole study: Across breast cancer tissues, a separate targeted assay used bulk TCR-beta CDR3 sequencing to compare sorted memory regulatory T cells with memory conventional CD4 T cells. Lymph nodes from roughly five patients were covered by the separate targeted TCR sequencing, and for three of those patients the primary tumors were sequenced as well. Matched non-invaded and tumor-invaded tumor-draining lymph nodes plus the primary tumor were contributed by each patient, with both Treg and Tconv subsets profiled.

On this clonotype itself: No cognate antigen has been identified for it. No clone much larger than this one lies a single base away; base qualities are absent.

To prepare the library, bulk RNA-seq was applied. The instrument was an Illumina HiSeq 2500. The original methods were these. For the separate targeted TCR-seq dataset, MiXCR version 2.1.5 with default parameters extracted and quantified CDR3 sequences from raw reads. In the separate targeted TCR-seq dataset, TCR-beta clones were defined by the combination of V gene, J gene and CDR3 sequence. In the separate targeted TCR-seq dataset, clones with fewer than three counts were removed, then only the 90% most strongly expressed clones per sample were retained. For each tissue in the separate targeted TCR-seq dataset, Treg-Tconv overlap was calculated by dividing the number of shared clones by the total number of Treg clones and multiplying by 100. The public reads were run again by TCRdb, first through fastp at Q25 and then through MiXCR, and only productive beta chains were kept. Each record represents a unique CDR3 protein, reported with the most common genes and DNA among its rows. None of the V and J calls come from the authors' own analysis; TCRdb made them. This sample has approximately 1,300 distinct CDR3 sequences in its table, and 50% to 75% of those were observed once. 6% to 8.5% of the sample rests with the top ten.

Beyond this particular receptor, the publication reports: Within each tissue, roughly 13-25% of Treg TCRs were also found among Tconvs, a result interpreted as suggesting peripheral Treg induction. Tracking of the top-100 tumor clones could be carried out in just a couple of patients. Detection of some of the top 100 tumor clones in both invaded and non-invaded nodes suggests recirculation between tumor and draining nodes. TCRs shared between the Treg and Tconv subsets were viewed as suggestive of, but not proof of, a common clonal origin. The data could not resolve whether Treg conversion took place in a given organ or whether converted Tregs recirculated between nodes and tumor. In the targeted TCR-seq data, Tregs appeared to be more clonally expanded than Tconvs in all tissues, and lower diversity was found for both subsets in tumor than in lymph nodes.

Memory conventional CD4 T cells were isolated by sorting for CD4+ CD45RA- CD25- cells. Before staining and sorting, a Miltenyi Pan T Cell isolation kit was used to pre-enrich the T cells. Immunohistochemistry for estrogen receptor, progesterone receptor, HER2 and Ki-67 was used to characterize primary tumors. Fresh surgical tissue was processed within a few hours after surgery by being cut into small fragments. The tissue fragments were enzymatically digested with Liberase TL plus DNase for 15 to 20 minutes and then passed through a 40-micrometer strainer. Sorting used a BD FACS Aria II with roughly 98-99% purity, after DAPI live/dead staining. Sorted cells were lysed in TCL buffer and RNA was purified with a Norgen Single Cell RNA purification kit including DNase treatment. Sequencing was done on a sample of sorted memory CD4+ effector T cells from the tumor. This specimen's cell subset or site label, interpreted: CD45RA-negative sorted CD4+ T cells (memory Tconv or effector/memory Treg). This sequence originates from a female donor with luminal breast cancer.

In nucleotide form, the sequence is TGTGCCAGCAGCTTAGGACAAACAGCCAACACTGAAGCTTTCTTT. This encodes CASSLGQTANTEAFF. The receptor chain draws on TRBV11-2 and TRBJ1-1, with the D gene uncertain. Taken from the germline V gene, the CDR1 and CDR2 loops are SGHAT and FQNNGV. Counted from cysteine to phenylalanine, this CDR3 has 15 amino acids. Only the CDR3 DNA is retained, 45 bases long and in frame from the first base. A distance of 11 bases separates the germline ends of V and J, which lose 1 base and 2 bases respectively.